This is a list of T cell receptor beta chains from one sample in a study of OX40 agonist ivuxolimab in advanced cancers. Generated by immunoSEQ multiplex PCR, the TCRdb table keeps only in-frame clones and is missing some. The sample holds tens of thousands of clones, more than 75% seen once. The sample consisted of CD4+ or CD8+ T cells sorted from blood, taken in a trial of the OX40 agonist ivuxolimab. Receptors were obtained from an adult with an advanced solid tumor such as melanoma, head and neck, liver or kidney cancer. Each CDR3 is given with its conserved first and last residue. A D gene is named only where the DNA matches it firmly. Clone size, where shown, is once, few, many, or a class for clones that have expanded.

>TRBD2|NA|TRBJ2-1|TRBV7-8
TGTGCCAGCAGCTTAGCCGGCGGGAGAGTCTACAATGAGCAGTTCTTC
CASSLAGGRVYNEQFF
>TRBD1|NA|TRBJ2-7|TRBV7-2
TGTGCCAGCAGCTTAGACAGGGGGCTCTACGAGCAGTACTTC
CASSLDRGLYEQYF
>TRBD2|NA|TRBJ2-7|TRBV11-2
TGTGCCAGCAGCTCCCTGGTAGCGGGAGCAAGCGAGCAGTACTTC
CASSSLVAGASEQYF
>TRBD1|NA|TRBJ1-6|TRBV5-4
TGTGCCAGCAGACTTGGACAGGGCCCTAATTCACCCCTCCACTTT
CASRLGQGPNSPLHF
>NA|once|TRBJ1-5|TRBV19
TGTGCCAGTAGTATGGGTGGTGTCCAATATCAGCCCCAGCATTTT
CASSMGGVQYQPQHF
>TRBD2|NA|TRBJ2-2|TRBV7-9
TGTGCCAGCAGGTCGACACTCTTAGCGGGGGCGAGCACCGGGGAGCTGTTTTTT
CASRSTLLAGASTGELFF
>TRBD2|once|TRBJ2-7|TRBV2
TGTGCCAGCAGCTCGACTAGCAATCGGTACGAGCAGTACTTC
CASSSTSNRYEQYF
>NA|NA|TRBJ2-3|TRBV6-6
TGTGCCAGCAGTTACACAGGGGGGGGAACAGATACGCAGTATTTT
CASSYTGGGTDTQYF
>NA|NA|TRBJ1-5|TRBV19
TGTGCCAGTAAAAAGAGGACAATCGACGTTTATCAGCCCCAGCATTTT
CASKKRTIDVYQPQHF
>NA|NA|TRBJ2-6|TRBV2
TGTGCCAGCAGTGCAGGGGTCCGTGGGGCCAACGTCCTGACTTTC
CASSAGVRGANVLTF
>NA|once|TRBJ1-2|TRBV11-2
TGTGCCAGCAGCCCTTCAGGGTTCGGGGGGTCGGAAGGCTACACCTTC
CASSPSGFGGSEGYTF
>TRBD1|NA|TRBJ1-1|TRBV18
TGTGCCAGCTCACCAAGAGACAGGGCCATGGCTTTCTTT
CASSPRDRAMAFF
>NA|NA|TRBJ2-7|TRBV7-2
TGTGCCAGCAGCCCCGGCCTTCCCGGGCTCGAGCAGTACTTC
CASSPGLPGLEQYF
>NA|NA|TRBJ1-4|TRBV6-5
TGTGCCAGCGGTGCCCTACTGGTTTCGGAAAAACTGTTTTTT
CASGALLVSEKLFF
>NA|NA|TRBJ2-2|TRBV15
TGTGCCACCAGCAGAGATATGGAGTCCGGGGAGCTGTTTTTT
CATSRDMESGELFF
>TRBD2|once|TRBJ2-7|TRBV28
TGTGCCAGCAGTGTCAGCGGGAGGTCTAACGAGCAGTACTTC
CASSVSGRSNEQYF
>TRBD1|NA|TRBJ2-2|TRBV7-6
TGTGCCAGCAGCCTCCATGCCGGGACAGGGGGCACCGGGGAGCTGTTTTTT
CASSLHAGTGGTGELFF
>NA|few|TRBJ1-5|TRBV19
TGTGCCAGTACCCTAGTAGGGATCAATCAGCCCCAGCATTTT
CASTLVGINQPQHF
>TRBD1|NA|TRBJ1-2|TRBV6-1
TGTGCCAGCAGGCTTGGACAGGGCAACCTTCCCGGCTACACCTTC
CASRLGQGNLPGYTF
>NA|NA|TRBJ1-1|TRBV28
TGTGCCAGCAGCTCCCTAGGAACTGAAGCTTTCTTT
CASSSLGTEAFF
>NA|NA|TRBJ2-5|TRBV15
TGTGCCACCAGCAGAGTTGGGGGAGGAGAGACCCAGTACTTC
CATSRVGGGETQYF
>NA|NA|TRBJ2-7|TRBV7-2
TGTGCCAGCAGCCCAGACCCTCTTATCGGCTACGAGCAGTACTTC
CASSPDPLIGYEQYF
>TRBD1|NA|TRBJ1-2|TRBV18
TGTGCCAGCTCACCGGACCCGACAGGGAGAAGTTATGGCTACACCTTC
CASSPDPTGRSYGYTF
>NA|NA|TRBJ1-2|TRBV18
TGTGCCAGCTCACCAGACTTCGCTAACTATGGCTACACCTTC
CASSPDFANYGYTF
>NA|NA|TRBJ2-7|TRBV2
TGTGCCAGCAGTGGGGACGGGGCCTACGAGCAGTACTTC
CASSGDGAYEQYF
>NA|once|TRBJ2-2|TRBV5-4
TGTGCCAGCAGCTGGCCAGGGGGGCGCGACGGGGAGCTGTTTTTT
CASSWPGGRDGELFF
>NA|NA|TRBJ2-7|TRBV6-6
TGTGCCAGCAGCTTGGGGCAGGGACCTTACGAGCAGTACTTC
CASSLGQGPYEQYF
>NA|NA|TRBJ1-2|TRBV5-8
TGTGCCAGCAGCATTCGACAGAACTACTATGGCTACACCTTC
CASSIRQNYYGYTF
>NA|once|TRBJ2-1|TRBV30
TGTGCCTGCCTCCTCCGGGATAGCAGCTCCTACAATGAGCAGTTCTTC
CACLLRDSSSYNEQFF
>NA|few|TRBJ1-3|TRBV10-3
TGTGCCATCAGTGAGCTTGGAGGGGAGGACACCATATATTTT
CAISELGGEDTIYF
>TRBD1|NA|TRBJ1-2|TRBV6-6
TGTGCCAGCAGTTACGCGGGACAGGGGCAAGGCTACACCTTC
CASSYAGQGQGYTF
>NA|NA|TRBJ1-2|TRBV6-1
TGTGCCAGCAGTGAAGGGATGGGGACGATGTATGGCTACACCTTC
CASSEGMGTMYGYTF
>NA|NA|TRBJ2-5|TRBV11-3
TGTGCCAGCAGCTTACTTGGCTCCCAGGACTTC
CASSLLGSQDF
>NA|NA|TRBJ1-2|TRBV19
TGTGCCAGTAGTTATAAAGGGGGACGATGGGGCTACACCTTC
CASSYKGGRWGYTF
>TRBD2|NA|TRBJ2-1|TRBV9
TGTGCCAGCAGCGTAGACGTAGCGGGGGGGCGGGAGCAGTTCTTC
CASSVDVAGGREQFF
>NA|NA|TRBJ2-5|TRBV5-5
TGTGCTACGACGCGGGTCACCCGGGGGGAGACCCAGTACTTC
CATTRVTRGETQYF
>TRBD2|NA|TRBJ2-3|TRBV5-1
TGCGCCAGCAGCGGCCGTAGTCGTAGCGGGAGTGTTTCGGGCACACTTACGCAGTATTTT
CASSGRSRSGSVSGTLTQYF
>TRBD2|few|TRBJ2-1|TRBV11-2
TGTGCCAGCAGCCTCGGGACTAGCTTGTACAATGAGCAGTTCTTC
CASSLGTSLYNEQFF
>TRBD2|NA|TRBJ2-1|TRBV28
TGTGCCAGCAGTTTCCCAGCGGGAGGGTCCCATGAGCAGTTCTTC
CASSFPAGGSHEQFF
>NA|NA|TRBJ2-2|TRBV7-6
TGTGCCAGCAGCTCACTTATCAGTGGGGAGCTGTTTTTT
CASSSLISGELFF
>TRBD1|NA|TRBJ1-1|TRBV5-4
TGTGCCAGCAGCTGGGACAGGGGTGGTGAAGCTTTCTTT
CASSWDRGGEAFF
>NA|NA|TRBJ2-2|TRBV18
TGTGCCAGCTCACCACCGATAGCCGGGGAGCTGTTTTTT
CASSPPIAGELFF
>NA|NA|TRBJ1-1|TRBV10-1
TGCGCCAGCAGTCGCGGACGGTTGAACACTGAAGCTTTCTTT
CASSRGRLNTEAFF
>NA|NA|TRBJ2-1|TRBV7-8
TGTGCCAGCAGCTTAGCCAGGAGTTTGAATGAGCAGTTCTTC
CASSLARSLNEQFF
>NA|NA|TRBJ1-5|TRBV15
TGTGCCACCAGCAGTCAACTGCTACGGAGCAATCAGCCCCAGCATTTT
CATSSQLLRSNQPQHF
>TRBD1|NA|TRBJ2-7|TRBV4-2
TGTGCCAGCAGCCAGGACAGGAACTACGAGCAGTACTTC
CASSQDRNYEQYF
>TRBD2|NA|TRBJ2-7|TRBV9
TGTGCCAGCAGTGGCGGACTAGCGGGAGCCTACGAGCAGTACTTC
CASSGGLAGAYEQYF
>NA|NA|TRBJ2-7|TRBV11-2
TGTGCCAGCCTAGGCCTAGGCTACGAGCAGTACTTC
CASLGLGYEQYF
>TRBD2|NA|TRBJ2-1|TRBV28
TGTGCCAGCGGGACTAGCGGGTACAATGAGCAGTTCTTC
CASGTSGYNEQFF